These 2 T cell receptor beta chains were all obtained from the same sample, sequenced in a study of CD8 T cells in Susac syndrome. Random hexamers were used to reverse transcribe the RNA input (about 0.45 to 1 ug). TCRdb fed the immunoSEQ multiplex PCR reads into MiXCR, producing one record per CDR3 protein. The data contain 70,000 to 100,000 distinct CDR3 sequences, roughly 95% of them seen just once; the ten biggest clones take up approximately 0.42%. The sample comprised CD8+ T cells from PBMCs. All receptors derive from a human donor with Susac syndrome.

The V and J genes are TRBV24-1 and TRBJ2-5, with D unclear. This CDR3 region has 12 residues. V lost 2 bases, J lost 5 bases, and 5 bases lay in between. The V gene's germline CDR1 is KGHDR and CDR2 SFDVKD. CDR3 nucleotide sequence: TGTGCCACCAGTGATTACGGCGAGACCCAGTACTTC. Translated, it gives CATSDYGETQYF.

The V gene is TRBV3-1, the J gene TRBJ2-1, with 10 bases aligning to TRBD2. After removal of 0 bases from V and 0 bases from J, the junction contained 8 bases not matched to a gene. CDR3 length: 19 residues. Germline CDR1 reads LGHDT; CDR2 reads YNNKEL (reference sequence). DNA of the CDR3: TGTGCCAGCAGCCAAGAACTACTAGCGGGGACCAGCTCCTACAATGAGCAGTTCTTC. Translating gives CASSQELLAGTSSYNEQFF.